This TCR beta chain derives from a study of beta chain features in type 1 diabetes. Points from the study as a whole: Within each of all four CD4+ subsets, Type 1 diabetes patients had TCRB CDR3s that were moderately but significantly shorter.

cDNA synthesis used the whole RNA isolate, giving expressed TCRB sequences. Generated by immunoSEQ multiplex PCR, the TCRdb table keeps only in-frame clones and is missing some. The sample contains roughly 15,000 clones, around 77% of which appear only once. As concerns this clone: Its antigen is undetermined.

Losses at the gene ends were 5 bases for V and 4 bases for J; bases not matched to a gene: 8. Germline V CDR1 and CDR2: SGHDN, FVKESK. The CDR3 is made up of 16 amino acids. The clonotype originates from a woman younger than 30 with type 1 diabetes. The chain uses TRBV14 and TRBJ2-3; 11 nucleotides agree with TRBD2. Sample: stem cell memory CD4+ T cells from blood. Here the CDR3 DNA reads TGTGCCAGCAGCGGGCTAGCGGGAGGCCTCGCAGATACGCAGTATTTT. Protein: CASSGLAGGLADTQYF.